This entry concerns a single T cell receptor beta chain. The antigen it recognizes is unknown. No qualities accompany the bases; no much larger clone lies one base away. The data derive from a study of blood T cell repertoires in COVID-19 (dated by TCRdb to 2018 to 2021). For the wider study: Samples covering the acute and convalescent phases of COVID-19 were provided by collaborators in the United States, Italy and Spain. The prospective study material was composed of cDNA or gDNA derived from T cells, B-cell-depleted T cells, or PBMCs. Subjects who had been exposed to COVID-19, were actively infected with it, or had recovered from it provided the deeply sampled blood TCRbeta repertoires that made up the dataset. The repertoires were released in a freely available public database meant as a resource for research on the immune response to SARS-CoV-2. The samples were drawn from the first 160 participants of the ongoing ImmuneRACE study and from 950 to 1,500 subjects provided by 6 global collaborators. Sample metadata almost always included a de-identified subject ID, COVID-19 status, age in years and sex. Where HLA class I and class II types were available, the types were taken from metadata supplied by the sample provider, not from assay-based typing.

The investigation overall reported the following: The amount of clinical and demographic metadata varied by source and participant and was provided uncurated.

The collaborating institutions used their own protocols to collect whole blood in K2EDTA tubes. For TCRbeta analysis, collaborators shipped samples as frozen whole blood, isolated PBMCs, or DNA extracted from either of those sample types. TCRbeta CDR3 regions were amplified from genomic DNA by means of the immunoSEQ Assay, a bias-controlled multiplex PCR. The study's own analysis went as follows. The number of nucleated cells in each sample was estimated by amplification of reference gene primers within the assay. To quantify the absolute abundance of each unique TCRbeta CDR3 rearrangement, sequence reads were collapsed and filtered. For each sample, productive Simpson clonality was calculated as the square root of Simpson's diversity index over productive rearrangements. TCRdb obtained this table from immuneACCESS and retained in-frame rearrangements with V and J assigned. These tables miss some clones; where compared with another copy, unresolved V genes account for less than half of the shortfall, and the remainder is unexplained. The D gene and trimming were derived from the DNA, and the V and J assignments and clone size from that table. This sample holds around 270,000 clones; about 90% were observed only once. 2% to 2.5% of the sample is taken by the ten largest.

This clonotype was obtained from a woman aged 45 to 65 with acute or convalescent COVID-19. The sequencing sample was made of peripheral blood.

The CDR3 reads as follows: CASTDLRVQYF. The bases are TGCGCCAGCACGGACCTCAGGGTGCAGTACTTC. The chain was built from TRBV5-1 and TRBJ2-7; the D gene is possibly TRBD1, with 5 bases matching. Spanning cysteine to phenylalanine, the CDR3 consists of 11 amino acids. Of all the DNA, just the CDR3 is kept, 33 bases in frame from base 1. At the junction V is shortened by 6 bases and J by 9 bases, with 13 bases in between. As encoded in the germline V gene, CDR1 is SGHRS while CDR2 is YFSETQ.